This TCR beta chain comes out of a study of blood T cells in healthy people across ages. J was trimmed by 4 bases and V by 11 bases; bases with no gene match: 7. The CDR3 length is 13 residues. Regarding the study as a whole: When set beside aged donors, long-lived donors presented more naive CD4+ cells and higher diversity.

No fewer than 5.5 micrograms of total RNA were isolated from every sample. On this clonotype itself: Its specificity is not known.

Next came a second PCR, run for roughly 6 to 11 cycles, which used a sample-barcoded 5' primer along with a J-beta primer mix. Each cDNA molecule carried a tag from a template-switch adaptor that contained 12 random nucleotides. One entry per CDR3 protein results from TCRdb running MiXCR on the 5' RACE reads. Found here are 700,000 or so distinct CDR3 sequences, roughly 43% of them singletons; the top ten hold 25% to 35%. The sample consisted of blood. The chain has TRBV12-3 or TRBV12-4 and TRBJ1-4; 7 bases are a match to TRBD1. The source of this sequence is an elderly man in good health. CDR3 residues: CASQGLGNEKLFF. CDR3 nucleotide sequence: TGTGCCTCACAGGGGTTGGGTAATGAAAAACTGTTTTTT.